The T cell receptor (beta chain) under discussion was sequenced for a study of cytotoxic CD8 clonotypes in ibrutinib-treated CLL. This clone was seen a single time. This CDR3 has 14 residues. Per germline, CDR1 MGHRA and CDR2 YSYEKL. Unmatched junction bases numbered 6, after V lost 3 bases and J lost 4 bases. Method: immunoSEQ multiplex PCR; TCRdb's copy keeps in-frame clones and lacks some. This table holds fewer than 80,000 clones, approximately 62% found once. This sample comprised PBMCs, obtained after 12 months of ibrutinib treatment. This rearrangement joins TRBV4-1 to TRBJ2-7, with 7 bases fitting TRBD1. This clonotype was sampled from a human donor with chronic lymphocytic leukemia. CDR3 sequence: CASSQTGHKYEQYF. CDR3 nucleotides: TGCGCCAGCAGCCAGACAGGGCACAAATACGAGCAGTACTTC.